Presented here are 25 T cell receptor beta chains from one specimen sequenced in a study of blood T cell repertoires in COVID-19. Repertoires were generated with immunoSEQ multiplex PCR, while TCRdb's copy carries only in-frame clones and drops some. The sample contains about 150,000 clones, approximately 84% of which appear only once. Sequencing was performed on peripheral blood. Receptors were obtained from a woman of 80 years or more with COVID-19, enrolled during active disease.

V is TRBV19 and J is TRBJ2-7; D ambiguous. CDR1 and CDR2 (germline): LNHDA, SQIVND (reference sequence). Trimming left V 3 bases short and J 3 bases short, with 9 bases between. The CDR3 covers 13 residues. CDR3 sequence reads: CASSINQDYEQYF. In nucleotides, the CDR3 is TGTGCCAGTAGTATTAACCAGGACTACGAGCAGTACTTC.

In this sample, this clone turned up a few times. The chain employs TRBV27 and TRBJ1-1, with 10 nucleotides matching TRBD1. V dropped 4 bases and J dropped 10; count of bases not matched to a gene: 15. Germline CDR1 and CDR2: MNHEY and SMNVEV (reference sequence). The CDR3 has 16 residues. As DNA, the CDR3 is TGTGCCAGCAGTTACACCCCCGGGACAGGGGCAGTTGTAGCTTTCTTT. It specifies CASSYTPGTGAVVAFF.

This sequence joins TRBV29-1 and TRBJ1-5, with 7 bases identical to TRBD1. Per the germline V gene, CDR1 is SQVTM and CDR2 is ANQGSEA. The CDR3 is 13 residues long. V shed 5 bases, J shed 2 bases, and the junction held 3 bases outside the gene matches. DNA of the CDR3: TGCAGCGTTAGGGACAGAGGCAATCAGCCCCAGCATTTT. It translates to CSVRDRGNQPQHF.

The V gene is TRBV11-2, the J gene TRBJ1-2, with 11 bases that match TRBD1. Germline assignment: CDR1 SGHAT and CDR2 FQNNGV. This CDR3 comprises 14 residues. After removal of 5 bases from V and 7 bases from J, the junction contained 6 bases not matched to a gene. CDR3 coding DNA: TGTGCCAGCAGCCTGGACAGGGGGCTCGGTGGCTACACCTTC. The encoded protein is CASSLDRGLGGYTF.

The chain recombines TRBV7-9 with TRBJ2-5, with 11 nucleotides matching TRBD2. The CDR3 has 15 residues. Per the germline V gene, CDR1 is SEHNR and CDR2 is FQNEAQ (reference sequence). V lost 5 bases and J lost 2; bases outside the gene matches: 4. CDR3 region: CASSPRTSGQETQYF. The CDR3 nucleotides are TGTGCCAGCAGCCCCCGGACTAGCGGGCAAGAGACCCAGTACTTC.

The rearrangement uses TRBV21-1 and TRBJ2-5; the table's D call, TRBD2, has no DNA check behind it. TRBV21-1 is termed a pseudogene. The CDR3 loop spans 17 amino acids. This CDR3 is CASSKVRSGRAGETQYF. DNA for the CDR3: TGTGCCAGCAGCAAAGTTCGGAGCGGGAGGGCAGGAGAGACCCAGTACTTC.

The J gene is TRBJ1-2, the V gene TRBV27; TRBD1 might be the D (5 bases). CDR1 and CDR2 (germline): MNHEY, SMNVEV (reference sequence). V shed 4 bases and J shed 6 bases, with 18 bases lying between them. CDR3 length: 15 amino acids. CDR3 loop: CASSSSRAGHHGYTF. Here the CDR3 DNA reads TGTGCCAGCAGTTCTTCTAGGGCAGGGCACCATGGCTACACCTTC.

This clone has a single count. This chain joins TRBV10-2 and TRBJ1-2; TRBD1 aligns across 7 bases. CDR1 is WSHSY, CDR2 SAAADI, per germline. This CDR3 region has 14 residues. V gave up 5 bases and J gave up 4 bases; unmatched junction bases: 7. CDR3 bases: TGCGCCAGCAGTAGGGGGCCCATCCTCTATGGCTACACCTTC. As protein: CASSRGPILYGYTF.

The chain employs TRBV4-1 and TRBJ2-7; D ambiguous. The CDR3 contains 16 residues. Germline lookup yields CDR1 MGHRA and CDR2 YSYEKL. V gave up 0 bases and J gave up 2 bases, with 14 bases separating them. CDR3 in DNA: TGCGCCAGCAGCCAAGAGAGGAGCCTGCAACCCTACGAGCAGTACTTC. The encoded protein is CASSQERSLQPYEQYF.

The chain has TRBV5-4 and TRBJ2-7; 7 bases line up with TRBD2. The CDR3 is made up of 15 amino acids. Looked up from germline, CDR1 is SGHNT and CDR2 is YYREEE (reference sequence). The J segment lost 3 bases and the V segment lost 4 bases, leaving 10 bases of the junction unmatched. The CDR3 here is CASSLSTGGDYEQYF. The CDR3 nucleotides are TGTGCCAGCAGCCTATCGACTGGGGGGGACTACGAGCAGTACTTC. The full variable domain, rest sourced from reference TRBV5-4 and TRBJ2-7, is ETGVTQSPTHLIKTRGQQVTLRCSSQSGHNTVSWYQQALGQGPQFIFQYYREEENGRGNFPPRFSGLQFPNYSSELNVNALELDDSALYLCASSLSTGGDYEQYFGPGTRLTVT.

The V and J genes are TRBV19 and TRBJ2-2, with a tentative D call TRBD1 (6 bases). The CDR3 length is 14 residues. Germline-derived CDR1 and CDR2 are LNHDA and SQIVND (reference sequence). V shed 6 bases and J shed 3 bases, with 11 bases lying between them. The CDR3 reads CASSGQRHTGELFF. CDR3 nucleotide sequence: TGTGCCAGTAGCGGACAGCGCCACACCGGGGAGCTGTTTTTT. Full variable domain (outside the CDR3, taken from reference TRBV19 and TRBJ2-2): DGGITQSPKYLFRKEGQNVTLSCEQNLNHDAMYWYRQDPGQGLRLIYYSQIVNDFQKGDIAEGYSVSREKKESFPLTVTSAQKNPTAFYLCASSGQRHTGELFFGEGSRLTVL.

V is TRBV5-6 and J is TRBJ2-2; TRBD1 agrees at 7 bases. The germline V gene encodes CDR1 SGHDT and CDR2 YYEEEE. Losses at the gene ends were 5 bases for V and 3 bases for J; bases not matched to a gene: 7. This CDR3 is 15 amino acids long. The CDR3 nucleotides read TGTGCCAGCAGTTCAAACAGGGGTTACACCGGGGAGCTGTTTTTT. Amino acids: CASSSNRGYTGELFF.

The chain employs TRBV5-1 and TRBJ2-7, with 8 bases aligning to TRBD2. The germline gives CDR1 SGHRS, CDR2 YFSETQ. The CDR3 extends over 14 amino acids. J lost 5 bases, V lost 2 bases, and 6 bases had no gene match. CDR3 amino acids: CASSFTGGPDEQYF. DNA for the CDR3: TGCGCCAGCAGCTTTACGGGAGGGCCGGACGAGCAGTACTTC.

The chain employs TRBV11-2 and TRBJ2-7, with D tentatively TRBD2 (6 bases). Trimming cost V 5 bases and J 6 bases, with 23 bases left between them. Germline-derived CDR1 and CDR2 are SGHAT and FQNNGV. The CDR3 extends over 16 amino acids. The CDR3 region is CASSRPVVRGRVEQYF. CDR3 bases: TGTGCCAGCAGCCGTCCTGTGGTGCGGGGTAGGGTCGAGCAGTACTTC. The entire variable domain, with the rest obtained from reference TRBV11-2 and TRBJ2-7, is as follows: EAGVAQSPRYKIIEKRQSVAFWCNPISGHATLYWYQQILGQGPKLLIQFQNNGVVDDSQLPKDRFSAERLKGVDSTLKIQPAKLEDSAVYLCASSRPVVRGRVEQYFGPGTRLTVT.

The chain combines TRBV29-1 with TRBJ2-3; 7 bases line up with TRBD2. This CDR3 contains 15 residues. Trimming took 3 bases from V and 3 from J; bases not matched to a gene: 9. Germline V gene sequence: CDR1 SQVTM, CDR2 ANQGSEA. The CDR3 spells CSVDTAGRETDTQYF. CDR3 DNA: TGCAGCGTTGATACAGCGGGAAGGGAAACAGATACGCAGTATTTT.

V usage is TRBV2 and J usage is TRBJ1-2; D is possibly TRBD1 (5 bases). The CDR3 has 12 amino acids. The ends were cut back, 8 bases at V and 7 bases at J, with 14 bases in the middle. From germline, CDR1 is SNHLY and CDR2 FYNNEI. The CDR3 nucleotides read TGTGCCAGCGTCGGCGACGGGGGTGGCTACACCTTC. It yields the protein CASVGDGGGYTF.

CDR3 in amino acids: CASSWTGMNTEAFF. CDR3 DNA sequence: TGTGCCAGCAGCTGGACAGGAATGAACACTGAAGCTTTCTTT. V is TRBV5-8 and J is TRBJ1-1, with TRBD1 identical over 7 bases. V gave up 3 bases and J gave up 0 bases; unmatched junction bases: 2. The CDR3 totals 14 residues. Looked up from germline, CDR1 is SGHTS and CDR2 is YDEGEE. Using reference TRBV5-8 and TRBJ1-1 for the parts outside the CDR3, the full variable domain is EAGVTQSPTHLIKTRGQQATLRCSPISGHTSVYWYQQALGLGLQFLLWYDEGEERNRGNFPPRFSGRQFPNYSSELNVNALELEDSALYLCASSWTGMNTEAFFGQGTRLTVV.

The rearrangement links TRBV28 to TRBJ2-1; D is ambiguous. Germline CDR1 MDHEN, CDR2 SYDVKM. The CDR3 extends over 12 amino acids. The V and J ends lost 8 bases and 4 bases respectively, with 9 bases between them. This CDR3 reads CASGSFYNEQFF. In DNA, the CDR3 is TGTGCCAGCGGCTCCTTTTACAATGAGCAGTTCTTC.

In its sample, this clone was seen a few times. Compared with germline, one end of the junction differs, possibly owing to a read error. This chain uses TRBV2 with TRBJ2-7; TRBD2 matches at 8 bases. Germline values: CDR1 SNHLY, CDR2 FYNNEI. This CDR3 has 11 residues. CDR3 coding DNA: TGTGCCAGCAGTCCCGGGACTAGGCCTATCTTC. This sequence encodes CASSPGTRPIF.

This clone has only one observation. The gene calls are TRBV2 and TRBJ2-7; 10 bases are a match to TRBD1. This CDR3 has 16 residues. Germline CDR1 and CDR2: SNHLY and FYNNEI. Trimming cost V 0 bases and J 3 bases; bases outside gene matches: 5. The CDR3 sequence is CASSEAPGTGDYEQYF. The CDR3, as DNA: TGTGCCAGCAGTGAAGCGCCCGGGACAGGGGACTACGAGCAGTACTTC. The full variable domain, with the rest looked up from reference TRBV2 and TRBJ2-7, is EPEVTQTPSHQVTQMGQEVILRCVPISNHLYFYWYRQILGQKVEFLVSFYNNEISEKSEIFDDQFSVERPDGSNFTLKIRSTKLEDSAMYFCASSEAPGTGDYEQYFGPGTRLTVT.

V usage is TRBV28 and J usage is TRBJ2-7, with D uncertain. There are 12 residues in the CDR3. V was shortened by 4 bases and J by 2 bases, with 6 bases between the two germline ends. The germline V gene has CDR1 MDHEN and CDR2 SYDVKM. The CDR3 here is CASSSGPYEQYF. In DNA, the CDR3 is TGTGCCAGCAGTTCTGGCCCCTACGAGCAGTACTTC. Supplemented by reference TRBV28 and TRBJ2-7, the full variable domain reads DVKVTQSSRYLVKRTGEKVFLECVQDMDHENMFWYRQDPGLGLRLIYFSYDVKMKEKGDIPEGYSVSREKKERFSLILESASTNQTSMYLCASSSGPYEQYFGPGTRLTVT.

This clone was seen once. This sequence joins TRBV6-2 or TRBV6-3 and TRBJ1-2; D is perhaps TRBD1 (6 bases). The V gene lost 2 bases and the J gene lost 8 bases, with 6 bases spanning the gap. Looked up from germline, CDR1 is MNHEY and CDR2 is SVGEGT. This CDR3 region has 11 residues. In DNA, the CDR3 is TGTGCCAGCAGTTACCAGGGGGGCTACACCTTC. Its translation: CASSYQGGYTF.

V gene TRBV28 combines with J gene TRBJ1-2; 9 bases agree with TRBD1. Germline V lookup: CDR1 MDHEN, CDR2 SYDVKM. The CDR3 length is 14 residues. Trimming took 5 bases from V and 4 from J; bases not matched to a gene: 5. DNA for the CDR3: TGTGCCAGCAGTCGACGGGACAGGGTCTATGGCTACACCTTC. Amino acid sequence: CASSRRDRVYGYTF.

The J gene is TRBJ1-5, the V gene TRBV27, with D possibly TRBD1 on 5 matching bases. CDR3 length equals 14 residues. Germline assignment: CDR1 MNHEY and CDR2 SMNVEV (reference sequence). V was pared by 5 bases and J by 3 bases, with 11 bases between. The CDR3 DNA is TGTGCCAGCAGTCGCCGACAGAACAATCAGCCCCAGCATTTT. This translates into CASSRRQNNQPQHF.

The CDR3 region has the DNA TGTGCCAGCAGTTCAGGAGAGCAGTACTTC. Protein sequence: CASSSGEQYF. The chain recombines TRBV2 with TRBJ2-7; D uncertain. V gave up 5 bases and J gave up 7 bases, with 6 bases separating them. The germline V gene encodes CDR1 SNHLY and CDR2 FYNNEI. The CDR3 covers 10 residues. Supplemented by reference TRBV2 and TRBJ2-7, the full variable domain reads EPEVTQTPSHQVTQMGQEVILRCVPISNHLYFYWYRQILGQKVEFLVSFYNNEISEKSEIFDDQFSVERPDGSNFTLKIRSTKLEDSAMYFCASSSGEQYFGPGTRLTVT.